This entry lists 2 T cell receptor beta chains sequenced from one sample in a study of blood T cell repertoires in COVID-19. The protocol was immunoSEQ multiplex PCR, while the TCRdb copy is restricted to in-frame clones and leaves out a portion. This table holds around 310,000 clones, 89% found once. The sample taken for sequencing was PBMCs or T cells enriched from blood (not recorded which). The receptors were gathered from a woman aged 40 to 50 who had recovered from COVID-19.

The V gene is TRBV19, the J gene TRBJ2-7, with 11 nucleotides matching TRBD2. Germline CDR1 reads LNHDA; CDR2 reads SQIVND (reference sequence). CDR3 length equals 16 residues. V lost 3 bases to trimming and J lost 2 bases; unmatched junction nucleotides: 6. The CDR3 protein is CASSMGELAGAYEQYF. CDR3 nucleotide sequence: TGTGCCAGTAGTATGGGGGAACTAGCGGGAGCCTACGAGCAGTACTTC.

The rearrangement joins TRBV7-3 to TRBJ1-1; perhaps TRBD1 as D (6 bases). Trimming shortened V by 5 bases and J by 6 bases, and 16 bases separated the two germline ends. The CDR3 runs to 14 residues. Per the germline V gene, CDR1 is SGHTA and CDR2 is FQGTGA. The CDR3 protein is CASSPVGGHAEAFF. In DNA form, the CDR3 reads TGTGCCAGCAGCCCCGTGGGGGGGCACGCTGAAGCTTTCTTT.